This entry lists 26 T cell receptor beta chains sequenced from one sample in a study of blood T cell repertoires in COVID-19. Clones were sequenced by immunoSEQ multiplex PCR, and TCRdb holds only the in-frame ones, with some missing. The data hold 35,000 to 45,000 clones, with roughly 92% observed a single time. Sequenced material: peripheral blood. Receptors originate from a man between 50 and 59 years old with COVID-19, enrolled during active disease.

J is TRBJ2-1 and V is TRBV11-2, with 8 bases identical to TRBD1. The trim removed 5 bases at V and 4 bases at J, leaving 7 bases unmatched. The CDR3 loop spans 15 amino acids. Germline assignment: CDR1 SGHAT and CDR2 FQNNGV. The DNA for the CDR3 is TGTGCCAGCAGCCCCTCGGGACAGGTTTACAATGAGCAGTTCTTC. Translating it yields CASSPSGQVYNEQFF. Complete variable domain (other parts from reference TRBV11-2 and TRBJ2-1): EAGVAQSPRYKIIEKRQSVAFWCNPISGHATLYWYQQILGQGPKLLIQFQNNGVVDDSQLPKDRFSAERLKGVDSTLKIQPAKLEDSAVYLCASSPSGQVYNEQFFGPGTRLTVL.

This clone was counted a single time. The chain combines TRBV19 with TRBJ2-1, with 8 nucleotides matching TRBD1. J lost 10 bases, V lost 5 bases, and 16 bases had no gene match. Germline V lookup: CDR1 LNHDA, CDR2 SQIVND (reference sequence). The CDR3 runs 16 residues. The CDR3: CASSVAQGAGPREQFF. The CDR3 bases are TGTGCCAGTAGTGTGGCCCAGGGGGCGGGGCCTCGGGAGCAGTTCTTC.

The chain combines TRBV13 with TRBJ2-1; 10 bases line up with TRBD2. The CDR3 totals 16 residues. Germline CDR1 PRHDT, CDR2 FYEKMQ (reference sequence). J was trimmed by 5 bases and V by 1 base; bases with no gene match: 5. CDR3 amino acids: CASSLALGLADNEQFF. In DNA, the CDR3 is TGTGCCAGCAGCTTAGCCCTAGGACTAGCGGACAATGAGCAGTTCTTC.

This clone was seen only once. This sequence joins TRBV2 and TRBJ1-1, with 7 bases fitting TRBD1. The germline V gene has CDR1 SNHLY and CDR2 FYNNEI. The CDR3 has 16 amino acids. The ends lost 1 base at V and 5 bases at J; junction bases unmatched: 10. The CDR3 DNA follows: TGTGCCAGCAGTGAAGAAAGGGGGCTGGTTGGGACTGAAGCTTTCTTT. Translating gives CASSEERGLVGTEAFF.

This chain connects TRBV24-1 to TRBJ2-3, with 8 bases matching TRBD2. Germline-derived CDR1 and CDR2 are KGHDR and SFDVKD. The CDR3 contains 16 residues. Trimming took 3 bases from V and 4 from J; bases not matched to a gene: 8. The CDR3 sequence is CATSDPISGTPDTQYF. The CDR3, as DNA: TGTGCCACCAGTGATCCCATTAGCGGGACCCCAGATACGCAGTATTTT.

This clone came up once. DNA of the CDR3: TGTGCCAGTGCAGGGGAGGGGGGTCAGCCCCAGCATTTT. Translation: CASAGEGGQPQHF. V is TRBV19 and J is TRBJ1-5; TRBD1 might be the D (6 bases). The V gene lost 8 bases and the J gene lost 6 bases, with 14 bases spanning the gap. CDR1 and CDR2 (germline): LNHDA, SQIVND (reference sequence). The CDR3 has 13 amino acids. Looking up the rest from reference TRBV19 and TRBJ1-5 gives the full variable domain: DGGITQSPKYLFRKEGQNVTLSCEQNLNHDAMYWYRQDPGQGLRLIYYSQIVNDFQKGDIAEGYSVSREKKESFPLTVTSAQKNPTAFYLCASAGEGGQPQHFGDGTRLSIL.

The chain links TRBV4-3 to TRBJ2-7; 8 nucleotides match TRBD1. The trim removed 5 bases at V and 3 bases at J, leaving 6 bases unmatched. The CDR3 sequence is 14 residues long. The germline gives CDR1 LGHNA, CDR2 YSLEER. DNA for the CDR3: TGCGCCAGCAGCTCACGACAGGGGTACTACGAGCAGTACTTC. Amino acids: CASSSRQGYYEQYF.

The chain employs TRBV5-1 and TRBJ2-5, with a tentative D call TRBD1 (6 bases). Germline assignment: CDR1 SGHRS and CDR2 YFSETQ. Trimming left V 5 bases short and J 2 bases short, with 16 bases between. The CDR3 loop spans 15 amino acids. In DNA, the CDR3 is TGCGCCAGCAGAGGTACAGGGTCCCCTCAAGAGACCCAGTACTTC. Amino acid sequence: CASRGTGSPQETQYF.

The chain recombines TRBV5-1 with TRBJ1-2; 7 bases align to TRBD1. Losses at the gene ends were 2 bases for V and 6 bases for J; bases not matched to a gene: 7. Per germline, CDR1 SGHRS and CDR2 YFSETQ. The CDR3 runs 14 residues. CDR3 bases: TGCGCCAGCAGCTTTAGGGGGCGATCGGATGGCTACACCTTC. The encoded protein is CASSFRGRSDGYTF.

The rearrangement links TRBV29-1 to TRBJ2-5; D unresolved. The CDR3 has 15 amino acids. V lost 0 bases and J lost 6, with 17 bases in between. The germline V gene has CDR1 SQVTM and CDR2 ANQGSEA. The CDR3 region is CSVEDLAAGRKTQYF. The CDR3 nucleotides read TGCAGCGTTGAAGATCTCGCTGCTGGCAGGAAGACCCAGTACTTC.

The V and J genes are TRBV3-1 (or the pseudogene TRBV3-2) and TRBJ1-4; 7 bases agree with TRBD1. The germline V gene encodes CDR1 LGHDT and CDR2 YNNKEL (reference sequence). The CDR3 has 14 residues. J gave up 4 bases and V 8 bases, and 7 bases lay outside the gene matches. The CDR3 sequence is CASRRQGLNEKLFF. The CDR3 DNA follows: TGTGCCAGCCGCCGACAGGGCCTTAATGAAAAACTGTTTTTT.

The chain joins TRBV29-1 to TRBJ2-5; possibly TRBD1 for D (5 bases). V gave up 2 bases and J gave up 6 bases, with 19 bases separating them. The length of the CDR3 is 15 residues. Germline loops: CDR1 SQVTM, CDR2 ANQGSEA. CDR3 protein: CSVEPSFRGFKTQYF. The CDR3 DNA reads TGCAGCGTTGAACCTTCGTTTAGGGGCTTCAAGACCCAGTACTTC.

Here the CDR3 reads CASSLGAGGSGNTIYF. CDR3 nucleotides: TGCGCCAGCAGCTTGGGGGCCGGGGGCTCTGGAAACACCATATATTTT. This chain connects TRBV5-1 to TRBJ1-3, with TRBD1 as a possible D gene (5 bases). V dropped 0 bases and J dropped 0 bases, with 10 bases sitting between them. The CDR3 totals 16 residues. Germline V gene data show CDR1 as SGHRS and CDR2 as YFSETQ.

The rearrangement joins TRBV7-6 to TRBJ2-2; TRBD2 agrees at 7 bases. Per the germline V gene, CDR1 is SGHVS and CDR2 is FNYEAQ. The junction had 8 bases not matched to a gene; V was cut back by 0 bases and J by 1 base. The length of the CDR3 is 18 residues. Here the CDR3 reads CASSLAGGPQKNTGELFF. The CDR3, as DNA: TGTGCCAGCAGCTTAGCGGGAGGGCCGCAAAAGAACACCGGGGAGCTGTTTTTT.

This clone came up once. The rearrangement links TRBV5-4 to TRBJ2-5; D is perhaps TRBD2 (6 bases). Trimming removed 4 bases at V and 0 bases at J, with 13 bases between. Germline V lookup: CDR1 SGHNT, CDR2 YYREEE (reference sequence). This CDR3 region has 15 residues. Here the CDR3 reads CASSGTSQYQETQYF. DNA for the CDR3: TGTGCCAGCAGCGGGACTTCTCAGTACCAAGAGACCCAGTACTTC.

The rearrangement links TRBV10-3 to TRBJ1-1, with 8 bases that match TRBD1. Germline CDR1 and CDR2: ENHRY and SYGVKD. Trimming at V came to 6 bases and at J to 3 bases, leaving 3 bases not matched to a gene. The length of the CDR3 is 13 residues. The CDR3 reads CAISHRGDTEAFF. CDR3 coding DNA: TGTGCCATCAGCCACAGGGGGGACACTGAAGCTTTCTTT.

The genes are TRBV19 and TRBJ2-1; 7 bases align to TRBD2. The V gene end was trimmed by 3 bases and the J gene end by 9 bases; junction bases not matched to a gene: 17. This CDR3 is 17 amino acids long. Germline CDR1 and CDR2: LNHDA and SQIVND (reference sequence). The CDR3 DNA follows: TGTGCCAGTAGTATTTGGGACCCTAGCGGAATAGGCAGTGAGCAGTTCTTC. It encodes CASSIWDPSGIGSEQFF.

This chain uses TRBV7-6 with TRBJ2-1; 13 bases align to TRBD2. The germline gives CDR1 SGHVS, CDR2 FNYEAQ. The CDR3 loop spans 14 amino acids. V gave up 5 bases and J gave up 9 bases; unmatched junction bases: 4. The CDR3 sequence is CASSQTSGRGEQFF. CDR3 bases: TGTGCCAGCAGCCAAACTAGCGGGAGGGGTGAGCAGTTCTTC.

In this sample, this clone turned up a few times. The rearrangement links TRBV3-1 (or the pseudogene TRBV3-2) to TRBJ2-7; D is possibly TRBD2 (5 bases). The CDR3 totals 11 residues. Germline assignment: CDR1 LGHDT and CDR2 YNNKEL (reference sequence). V gave up 4 bases and J gave up 7 bases, with 8 bases separating them. The CDR3 loop is CASSRGGEQYF. The CDR3 nucleotides read TGTGCCAGCAGCCGAGGCGGGGAGCAGTACTTC.

The V gene is TRBV4-3, the J gene TRBJ1-3; D is unresolved. V shed 3 bases and J shed 0 bases, with 15 bases lying between them. Per the germline V gene, CDR1 is LGHNA and CDR2 is YSLEER. The CDR3 loop spans 17 amino acids. In DNA form, the CDR3 reads TGCGCCAGCAGCCACGCCGGGTTCTTTCCCTCTGGAAACACCATATATTTT. Encoded protein: CASSHAGFFPSGNTIYF.

This clone was detected only once. The chain links TRBV6-6 to TRBJ1-2; 7 bases align to TRBD1. The CDR3 has 13 amino acids. V was clipped by 4 bases and J by 8 bases; unmatched bases: 7. Germline V gene lookup returns CDR1 MNHNY and CDR2 SVGAGI (reference sequence). The CDR3 is CASSLTGEVGYTF. Here the CDR3 DNA reads TGTGCCAGCAGTTTAACAGGGGAGGTAGGCTACACCTTC.

J is TRBJ2-2 and V is TRBV5-4, with 8 bases matching TRBD1. In germline, CDR1 is SGHNT, CDR2 YYREEE (reference sequence). The CDR3 consists of 16 residues. V dropped 4 bases and J dropped 4; count of bases not matched to a gene: 9. CDR3 DNA sequence: TGTGCCAGCAGCCCGAGGCAGGGGGCTGGCACCGGGGAGCTGTTTTTT. Its protein is CASSPRQGAGTGELFF.

This chain uses TRBV5-5 with TRBJ2-5; maybe TRBD1 (6 bases). Per the germline V gene, CDR1 is SGHKS and CDR2 is YYEKEE (reference sequence). Trimming left V 1 base short and J 0 bases short, with 13 bases between. The CDR3 has 16 residues. The CDR3 DNA sequence: TGTGCCAGCAGCTTGTCGGGGACACCATACCAAGAGACCCAGTACTTC. Protein sequence: CASSLSGTPYQETQYF. Complete variable domain (other parts from reference TRBV5-5 and TRBJ2-5): DAGVTQSPTHLIKTRGQQVTLRCSPISGHKSVSWYQQVLGQGPQFIFQYYEKEERGRGNFPDRFSARQFPNYSSELNVNALLLGDSALYLCASSLSGTPYQETQYFGPGTRLLVL.

This clone has a single count. The genes are TRBV12-3 or TRBV12-4 and TRBJ2-2; D gene ambiguous. Trimming removed 5 bases from V and 6 bases from J, with 4 bases in between. The length of the CDR3 is 11 residues. The CDR3 DNA follows: TGTGCCAGCAGTCCCTCCGGGGAGCTGTTTTTT. This translates into CASSPSGELFF.

This chain joins TRBV6-5 and TRBJ1-4; no clear D gene. The V end lost 0 bases, the J end lost 7 bases, and 15 bases lay between the germline ends. Germline values: CDR1 MNHEY, CDR2 SVGAGI. This CDR3 spans 16 amino acids. CDR3 in amino acids: CASSYSSGSGGEKLFF. CDR3 DNA: TGTGCCAGCAGTTACTCCTCGGGGTCGGGAGGTGAAAAACTGTTTTTT.

The gene calls are TRBV2 and TRBJ1-5, with 8 bases that match TRBD1. The V gene end was trimmed by 6 bases and the J gene end by 4 bases; junction bases not matched to a gene: 2. CDR1 and CDR2 (germline): SNHLY, FYNNEI. The CDR3 is made up of 13 amino acids. The CDR3 spells CASSGTGNQPQHF. The CDR3 DNA reads as TGTGCCAGCAGCGGGACAGGTAATCAGCCCCAGCATTTT.